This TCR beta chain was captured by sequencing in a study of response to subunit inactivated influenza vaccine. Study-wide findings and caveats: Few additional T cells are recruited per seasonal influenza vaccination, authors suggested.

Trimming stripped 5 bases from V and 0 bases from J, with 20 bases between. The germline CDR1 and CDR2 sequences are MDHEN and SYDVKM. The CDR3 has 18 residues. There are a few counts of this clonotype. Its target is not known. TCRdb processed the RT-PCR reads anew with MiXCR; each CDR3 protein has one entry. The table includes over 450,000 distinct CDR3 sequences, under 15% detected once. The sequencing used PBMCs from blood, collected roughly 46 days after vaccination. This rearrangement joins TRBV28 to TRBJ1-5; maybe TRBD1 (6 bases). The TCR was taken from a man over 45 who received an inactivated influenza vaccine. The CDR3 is CASSAPRTVSYSNQPQHF. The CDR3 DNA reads TGTGCCAGCAGTGCGCCCCGGACAGTTTCTTATAGCAATCAGCCCCAGCATTTT.